The present entry profiles one T cell receptor (beta chain) with its context. The antigen it recognizes is unknown. No much larger clonotype is one base removed from it; base qualities were not supplied. V loses 3 bases of germline sequence and J loses 7 bases, and the interval between the two ends is 13 bases. CDR3 length: 13 amino acids, cysteine to valine. Only CDR3 DNA remains: 39 bases, in frame from the first base. Based on the germline V gene (reference sequence), the CDR1 and CDR2 sequences are LGHDT and YNNKEL. The CDR3 regions of human TCRbeta chains were analyzed by immunosequencing. The authors' analysis ran thus. Repertoire TCRs were matched against a reference library of SARS-CoV-2-specific TCRs generated with the MIRA antigen-specificity platform. Breadth meant the fraction of unique TCRs that were SARS-CoV-2-associated, whereas depth meant the fraction of total T cells that were SARS-CoV-2-associated. Using the MIRA data, each spike-specific TCR was mapped to the spike region that the TCR reacts to and placed in a CD4 or CD8 class. Log10-transformed breadth and depth values were compared by one-way ANOVA with Sidak's multiple comparisons tests. Sourced from immuneACCESS, this table was stored by TCRdb with only in-frame sequences that have V and J called. A share of the clones is absent; for the studies checked, an unresolved V gene accounts for under half, and the remainder has no known explanation. The V and J calls and clone size come from that table; D and trimming were worked out from the DNA. Within this sample are 150,000 to 200,000 clones, with 85% to 95% of them counted one time only. 8.5% to 12% of the sample lies in the top ten.

This sample stems from a study of T cell responses to AZD1222 COVID-19 vaccine (dated by TCRdb to the early 2020s). Study-level background: AZD1222 recipients given second doses at about 4 weeks or at about 12 weeks were pooled, since spike-specific TCR depth and breadth were not found to differ between the two schedules. Trial participants were enrolled by age into 18-55, 56-69 and 70-plus year subgroups, with around 150, 28 and 57 TCR-sequenced participants respectively. TCR sequencing covered some 240 trial participants: about 210 given two doses of AZD1222 and 26 given two doses of MenACWY control vaccine.

In light of the paper, this sample's time point label describes: baseline before first vaccination. Samples from vaccinated people were obtained from the UK trials COV001 and COV002, which included a single-blind randomized controlled phase 2/3 trial of AZD1222 (ChAdOx1 nCoV-19) in healthy adults. Trial participant PBMC samples were collected at day 0 and day 28 after the second dose for TCRbeta chain sequencing. The research as a whole found: No day 14 peak-response samples were available, so repertoires were characterized only after the peak T cell response. Participants were mostly white British and included more females than males, and it was suggested by the authors that clonal diversity may have been underestimated. A significant rise in spike-specific TCR breadth and depth was observed after two AZD1222 doses relative to day 0 and relative to MenACWY recipients. The 56-69-year group was small, and its depth increase did not reach significance, likely because of low power. CD4 TCRs associated with the vaccine covered the entire spike protein, and the dominant responses were in regions 160-218 and 743-854. Nearly half of unique spike-specific TCRs reportedly recognized epitopes outside regions mutated in the B.1.351 and B.1.1.7 variants. Conclusions about previously exposed vaccinees are limited because only six or seven AZD1222 recipients were SARS-CoV-2 seropositive at baseline.

The receptor's source is an adult in good health. This specimen consisted of peripheral blood, obtained on day 0 of AZD1222 vaccination. Recombination joined TRBV3-1 (or the pseudogene TRBV3-2) with TRBJ2-7; no confident D gene assignment can be made. The CDR3 region: CASSHSEVGEQYV. The sequenced DNA is TGTGCCAGCAGCCACTCGGAAGTAGGGGAGCAGTACGTC.